This T cell receptor beta chain was captured in a study of blood T cell repertoires in COVID-19. Study background: From T cells, B-cell-depleted T cells, or PBMCs came the material, which was cDNA or gDNA.

The assay was immunoSEQ multiplex PCR, and TCRdb's table has in-frame clones only and misses some. The table has about 190,000 clones, roughly three quarters seen once; the top ten hold roughly 17%. The study recruited people aged roughly 18 to 95 years across 24 US areas. Donors were grouped by their self-reported clinical history. The CDR3 has 14 amino acids. The V segment lost 4 bases and the J segment 9 bases; nucleotides outside the gene matches: 6. Per germline, CDR1 SGDLS and CDR2 YYNGEE. The gene calls are TRBV9 and TRBJ2-1; 11 bases align to TRBD2. Sequenced sample: PBMCs or T cells enriched from blood (not recorded which). The sequence came from a woman aged 50 to 65 with acute COVID-19. Here the CDR3 reads CASSKGLAEGEQFF. In nucleotides, the CDR3 is TGTGCCAGCAGCAAGGGACTAGCGGAGGGTGAGCAGTTCTTC.